The 27 T cell receptor beta chains below come from one sample, sequenced in a study of radiation and T cells in renal cell carcinoma. Time point indicated: baseline pretreatment blood. Sample treatment: 15 Gy SBRT to primary tumor, nephrectomy 4 weeks later. The repertoire was sequenced with immunoSEQ multiplex PCR; TCRdb's copy has only in-frame clones and lacks some. The table has some 140,000 clones, more than 70% seen once. Sequencing used blood, obtained from a patient whose treatment included radiotherapy and nephrectomy. These receptors originate from a woman aged 50 to 60 with renal cell carcinoma.

The rearrangement joins TRBV5-5 to TRBJ1-1, with TRBD1 identical over 7 bases. The CDR3 runs 13 residues. Germline V gives CDR1 SGHKS, CDR2 YYEKEE (reference sequence). V gave up 2 bases and J gave up 3 bases; unmatched junction bases: 1. The CDR3 DNA reads as TGTGCCAGCAGCTTCGGGACAGACACTGAAGCTTTCTTT. Its protein product is CASSFGTDTEAFF.

V gene TRBV7-9 combines with J gene TRBJ2-2; D is ambiguous. The CDR3 sequence is 14 residues long. CDR1 and CDR2 (germline): SEHNR, FQNEAQ (reference sequence). Trimming cost V 2 bases and J 5 bases, with 9 bases left between them. Written as DNA, the CDR3 is TGTGCCAGCAGCTTAAGTGAAGGGACCGGGGAGCTGTTTTTT. Protein product: CASSLSEGTGELFF.

The chain recombines TRBV7-3 with TRBJ2-6; no clear D gene. CDR3 length: 15 residues. V was trimmed by 5 bases and J by 0 bases, leaving 8 bases between them. Germline V lookup: CDR1 SGHTA, CDR2 FQGTGA. The CDR3 DNA follows: TGTGCCAGCAGCCCAATACTCTCTGGGGCCAACGTCCTGACTTTC. Its protein product is CASSPILSGANVLTF.

V gene TRBV19 combines with J gene TRBJ2-7; D possibly corresponds to TRBD2 (6 bases). CDR1 LNHDA and CDR2 SQIVND come from the germline V gene (reference sequence). The germline V and J ends were trimmed by 1 base and 7 bases, with 11 bases remaining between them. This CDR3 region has 13 residues. In nucleotides, the CDR3 is TGTGCCAGTAGTATAGGGCTAGCGAGGGAGCAGTACTTC. It specifies CASSIGLAREQYF.

This sequence joins TRBV5-4 and TRBJ2-5, with unresolved D. The CDR3 sequence is 15 residues long. V shed 3 bases and J shed 5 bases, with 17 bases lying between them. Looked up from germline, CDR1 is SGHNT and CDR2 is YYREEE (reference sequence). This CDR3 is CASSSPVGEVETQYF. In DNA form, the CDR3 reads TGTGCCAGCAGCTCGCCGGTGGGTGAGGTGGAGACCCAGTACTTC.

The V gene is TRBV14, the J gene TRBJ1-4, with 7 bases matching TRBD1. This CDR3 has 17 amino acids. CDR1 is SGHDN, CDR2 FVKESK, per germline. The V segment lost 0 bases and the J segment 6 bases; nucleotides outside the gene matches: 10. The CDR3 DNA sequence: TGTGCCAGCAGCCAAGATTGGGGAAGGCAGGGGGATGAAAAACTGTTTTTT. Translating gives CASSQDWGRQGDEKLFF.

The chain combines TRBV10-3 with TRBJ2-5, with D uncertain. CDR1 is ENHRY and CDR2 is SYGVKD in the germline V gene. The CDR3 contains 14 residues. V dropped 0 bases and J dropped 5 bases, with 10 bases sitting between them. The CDR3 nucleotides are TGTGCCATCAGTGAGTCGAGGACCCTCGAGACCCAGTACTTC. Protein sequence: CAISESRTLETQYF.

This chain connects TRBV9 to TRBJ2-7; D remains unclear. Trimming took 0 bases from V and 0 from J, leaving 7 bases between them. The CDR3 covers 14 residues. Germline assignment: CDR1 SGDLS and CDR2 YYNGEE. The CDR3 DNA reads TGTGCCAGCAGCGTAGAGCAGGACTCCTACGAGCAGTACTTC. It specifies CASSVEQDSYEQYF.

The chain employs TRBV30 and TRBJ2-7, with D perhaps matching TRBD1 or TRBD2 (5 bases each). Looked up from germline, CDR1 is GTSNPN and CDR2 is SVGIG (reference sequence). V gave up 5 bases and J gave up 2 bases, with 10 bases separating them. This CDR3 contains 12 residues. CDR3 in amino acids: CAWASGPYEQYF. CDR3 in DNA: TGTGCCTGGGCCTCGGGGCCCTACGAGCAGTACTTC.

Regarding this clone: The CDR3 ends on some other residue instead of the conserved phenylalanine or tryptophan, so this is likely a read error. V usage is TRBV29-1 and J usage is TRBJ1-5; D is undetermined. The V end was cut by 8 bases, the J end by 4 bases, with 12 bases between. The CDR3 length is 12 residues. Germline V CDR1 and CDR2: SQVTM, ANQGSEA. The CDR3 sequence is CSTQEANQPQHS. The CDR3 coding sequence is TGCAGCACCCAGGAGGCGAATCAGCCCCAGCATTCT.

This clone was counted a single time. The chain joins TRBV6-5 to TRBJ1-3; D not certain. CDR1 and CDR2 (germline): MNHEY, SVGAGI. The CDR3 sequence is 16 residues long. V shed 2 bases and J shed 4 bases, with 15 bases lying between them. The CDR3: CASSYRGPRWGNTIYF. In DNA form, the CDR3 reads TGTGCCAGCAGTTACAGAGGTCCTCGCTGGGGAAACACCATATATTTT.

The chain combines TRBV5-1 with TRBJ2-1; TRBD2 is a possible D gene (5 bases). The germline V and J ends were trimmed by 4 bases and 1 base, with 15 bases remaining between them. This CDR3 is built from 16 residues. CDR1 is SGHRS, CDR2 YFSETQ, per germline. CDR3 in DNA: TGCGCCAGCAGCGCGGGTCCATCGGGGTCCTACAATGAGCAGTTCTTC. Its protein product is CASSAGPSGSYNEQFF.

This rearrangement joins TRBV11-2 to TRBJ2-5; 8 nucleotides line up with TRBD2. Trimming at V came to 2 bases and at J to 0 bases, leaving 11 bases not matched to a gene. Germline-derived CDR1 and CDR2 are SGHAT and FQNNGV. This CDR3 has 18 residues. DNA for the CDR3: TGTGCCAGCAGCTTACTCTCGGGACGGGGGGGAGACCAAGAGACCCAGTACTTC. This sequence encodes CASSLLSGRGGDQETQYF.

This chain connects TRBV7-9 to TRBJ1-6, with 7 bases matching TRBD1. V was clipped by 6 bases and J by 2 bases; unmatched bases: 4. The germline gives CDR1 SEHNR, CDR2 FQNEAQ (reference sequence). The CDR3 sequence is 15 residues long. The chain's CDR3 is CASRTTGAYNSPLHF. CDR3 sequence (DNA): TGTGCCAGCAGGACTACAGGGGCCTATAATTCACCCCTCCACTTT.

This sequence joins TRBV19 and TRBJ1-5; D may be TRBD1 (6 bases). The ends were cut back, 2 bases at V and 1 base at J, with 6 bases in the middle. CDR3 size: 14 residues. CDR1 and CDR2 (germline): LNHDA, SQIVND (reference sequence). The CDR3 is CASSITGSNQPQHF. The CDR3 DNA reads as TGTGCCAGTAGTATAACAGGGAGCAATCAGCCCCAGCATTTT. The entire variable domain, with the rest obtained from reference TRBV19 and TRBJ1-5, is as follows: DGGITQSPKYLFRKEGQNVTLSCEQNLNHDAMYWYRQDPGQGLRLIYYSQIVNDFQKGDIAEGYSVSREKKESFPLTVTSAQKNPTAFYLCASSITGSNQPQHFGDGTRLSIL.

This clone has just one count. The rearrangement links TRBV18 to TRBJ1-6; D is unclear. The CDR3 runs to 15 residues. Germline-derived CDR1 and CDR2 are KGHSH and LQKENI. V was clipped by 3 bases and J by 7 bases, with 13 bases between them. The CDR3 loop reads CASSPAVGRNSPLHF. Written as DNA, the CDR3 is TGTGCCAGCTCACCGGCGGTCGGGAGAAATTCACCCCTCCACTTT.

This sequence joins TRBV7-3 and TRBJ2-5, with TRBD1 matching over 8 bases. The germline V gene has CDR1 SGHTA and CDR2 FQGTGA. V gave up 3 bases and J gave up 4 bases; unmatched junction bases: 10. The CDR3 runs to 16 residues. The CDR3 sequence: CASSLTGVFYLETQYF. CDR3 DNA sequence: TGTGCCAGCAGCTTGACAGGGGTTTTTTATCTAGAGACCCAGTACTTC.

The genes are TRBV19 and TRBJ1-3, with D possibly matching TRBD1 (6 bases). There are 15 residues in the CDR3. Trimming stripped 7 bases from V and 2 bases from J, with 15 bases between. Germline V CDR1 and CDR2: LNHDA, SQIVND (reference sequence). CDR3 in amino acids: CASNLVGAPGNTIYF. The DNA for the CDR3 is TGTGCCAGTAACCTCGTGGGGGCTCCTGGAAACACCATATATTTT.

The rearrangement links TRBV5-6 to TRBJ2-7; D is unresolved. The CDR3 runs to 17 residues. CDR1 is SGHDT, CDR2 YYEEEE, per germline. V lost 1 base and J lost 2, with 19 bases in between. The DNA of the CDR3 is TGTGCCAGCAGCTTGATCGGCAGGTCAGATCCGCCCTACGAGCAGTACTTC. Amino acids: CASSLIGRSDPPYEQYF.

The chain is built from TRBV2 and TRBJ1-1, with D tentatively TRBD1 (6 bases). In germline, CDR1 is SNHLY, CDR2 FYNNEI. Trimming took off 5 bases at V and 1 base at J, with 14 bases between the two ends. The CDR3 runs to 15 residues. The CDR3 bases are TGTGCCAGCAGTCCCTTAGACAGGCCGAACACTGAAGCTTTCTTT. The encoded protein is CASSPLDRPNTEAFF.

The gene calls are TRBV5-8 and TRBJ1-5, with D perhaps TRBD1 (5 bases). CDR1 and CDR2 (germline): SGHTS, YDEGEE. The CDR3 spans 15 residues. Trimming left V 5 bases short and J 5 bases short, with 17 bases between. The CDR3 protein is CASSSQRAGHQPQHF. The CDR3, as DNA: TGTGCCAGCAGTTCTCAGAGGGCAGGGCATCAGCCCCAGCATTTT.

The chain employs TRBV5-1 and TRBJ2-5; 7 nucleotides align to TRBD1. The V gene's germline CDR1 is SGHRS and CDR2 YFSETQ. The CDR3 has 14 residues. The V gene end was trimmed by 4 bases and the J gene end by 5 bases; junction bases not matched to a gene: 8. The chain's CDR3 is CASSAASGGETQYF. CDR3 nucleotide sequence: TGCGCCAGCAGCGCGGCTTCAGGGGGTGAGACCCAGTACTTC.

This sequence joins TRBV19 and TRBJ1-2; D uncertain. This CDR3 comprises 14 residues. Germline V gene sequence: CDR1 LNHDA, CDR2 SQIVND (reference sequence). Trimming left V 4 bases short and J 10 bases short, with 19 bases between. Written as DNA, the CDR3 is TGTGCCAGTAGTACCCCTTGGGAGGTCGACGCCTACACCTTC. It specifies CASSTPWEVDAYTF.

The chain is built from TRBV2 and TRBJ1-6, with 9 bases identical to TRBD1. This CDR3 is 15 amino acids long. Germline V gene data show CDR1 as SNHLY and CDR2 as FYNNEI. V lost 4 bases and J lost 9; bases outside the gene matches: 7. The CDR3 coding sequence is TGTGCCAGCAGTGTAGGGGGACAGGGTGGTTCACCCCTCCACTTT. Translation: CASSVGGQGGSPLHF.

This clone was counted between two and nine times. The V gene is TRBV5-4, the J gene TRBJ1-2, with 7 bases fitting TRBD1. The germline V gene has CDR1 SGHNT and CDR2 YYREEE (reference sequence). Unmatched junction bases numbered 7, after V lost 0 bases and J lost 8 bases. The CDR3 runs to 14 residues. The CDR3 protein is CASSLGQGNRGYTF. The CDR3 DNA is TGTGCCAGCAGCTTGGGACAGGGAAATAGGGGCTACACCTTC.

Many counts were recorded for this clone. Here the CDR3 reads CASRDQGQAGGYTF. The CDR3 nucleotides are TGTGCCAGCAGAGATCAAGGACAGGCAGGTGGCTACACCTTC. V and J are TRBV7-9 and TRBJ1-2; 7 nucleotides align to TRBD1. Germline V gene sequence: CDR1 SEHNR, CDR2 FQNEAQ (reference sequence). The trim removed 6 bases at V and 7 bases at J, leaving 11 bases unmatched. This CDR3 region has 14 residues.

The chain links TRBV5-6 to TRBJ1-2, with 10 bases that match TRBD1. The CDR3 runs 15 residues. The trim removed 0 bases at V and 4 bases at J, leaving 3 bases unmatched. Germline assignment: CDR1 SGHDT and CDR2 YYEEEE. Here the CDR3 reads CASSLGQGASYGYTF. Written as DNA, the CDR3 is TGTGCCAGCAGCTTGGGACAGGGGGCTAGCTATGGCTACACCTTC.